Shown below are 9 T cell receptor beta chains from a single sample sequenced in a study of blood T cell repertoires in COVID-19. TCRdb's table, derived via immunoSEQ multiplex PCR, lists solely in-frame clones and lacks some. The sample has 350,000 to 450,000 clones; 85% to 90% are singletons. The specimen was PBMCs or T cells enriched from blood (not recorded which). Receptors originate from a man aged 25 to 40 who had recovered from COVID-19.

This sequence joins TRBV3-1 (or the pseudogene TRBV3-2) and TRBJ1-1; the D gene is possibly TRBD1 (5 bases). Deletions cut 3 bases from V and 6 bases from J, with 11 bases between. This CDR3 has 13 amino acids. Germline lookup yields CDR1 LGHDT and CDR2 YNNKEL (reference sequence). CDR3 DNA sequence: TGTGCCAGCAGCCAGCAGGGTGGCGCTGAAGCTTTCTTT. Translation gives CASSQQGGAEAFF.

J is TRBJ2-7 and V is TRBV28, with D tentatively TRBD2 (5 bases). The CDR3 contains 16 residues. Trimming shortened V by 6 bases and J by 4 bases, and 22 bases separated the two germline ends. Germline lookup yields CDR1 MDHEN and CDR2 SYDVKM. CDR3 residues: CASSQLDSTGDYEQYF. The CDR3 DNA reads as TGTGCCAGCAGCCAACTAGACTCCACCGGCGATTACGAGCAGTACTTC.

V gene TRBV2 combines with J gene TRBJ1-5; 8 nucleotides line up with TRBD1. With V trimmed by 5 bases and J by 5 bases, 5 bases remained unmatched. The CDR3 contains 14 residues. Germline V gives CDR1 SNHLY, CDR2 FYNNEI. CDR3 loop: CASSFDRGDQPQHF. The DNA for the CDR3 is TGTGCCAGCAGTTTCGACAGGGGCGATCAGCCCCAGCATTTT.

The chain uses TRBV6-5 and TRBJ1-4; a weak D match, TRBD1 (6 bases). Germline lookup yields CDR1 MNHEY and CDR2 SVGAGI. The germline V and J ends were trimmed by 6 bases and 12 bases, with 23 bases remaining between them. CDR3 length equals 15 residues. Here the CDR3 reads CASRTLSGTIEELFF. The CDR3 DNA sequence: TGTGCCAGCAGAACTCTCTCCGGGACAATCGAGGAACTGTTTTTT.

There are a few counts of this clone. The rearrangement links TRBV11-1 to TRBJ2-5; TRBD1 aligns across 8 bases. CDR3 length: 14 amino acids. Germline CDR1 reads SGHAT; CDR2 reads FQDESV (reference sequence). After removal of 6 bases from V and 5 bases from J, the junction contained 8 bases not matched to a gene. CDR3: CASRAGGAGETQYF. The CDR3 region has the DNA TGTGCCAGCAGAGCAGGGGGCGCGGGGGAGACCCAGTACTTC.

The V call is TRBV29-1, the J call TRBJ1-1, with D tentatively TRBD1 (6 bases). The germline gives CDR1 SQVTM, CDR2 ANQGSEA. The germline V and J ends were trimmed by 3 bases and 11 bases, with 13 bases remaining between them. The CDR3 runs to 11 residues. This CDR3 reads CSVEAGDGAFF. The CDR3 bases are TGCAGCGTTGAGGCAGGGGATGGGGCTTTCTTT.

This clone was found a few times. The chain links TRBV10-3 to TRBJ2-5; 10 positions agree with TRBD1. This CDR3 contains 14 residues. V was pared by 4 bases and J by 7 bases, with 6 bases of the junction left unmatched. Germline-derived CDR1 and CDR2 are ENHRY and SYGVKD. The CDR3, as DNA: TGTGCCATCAGTGGTGGACAGGGGGGCGGGACCCAGTACTTC. Its translation is CAISGGQGGGTQYF.

The V call is TRBV10-1, the J call TRBJ2-5, with unresolved D. Germline values: CDR1 WNHNN, CDR2 SYGVQD (reference sequence). V was clipped by 0 bases and J by 2 bases, with 16 bases between them. The CDR3 covers 17 residues. This CDR3 reads CASSESRLAEAQETQYF. In DNA, the CDR3 is TGCGCCAGCAGTGAGTCTAGGTTAGCCGAAGCGCAAGAGACCCAGTACTTC.

A single count supports this clone. This sequence joins TRBV5-1 and TRBJ2-2; no definite D call. The CDR3 sequence is 14 residues long. Germline CDR1 SGHRS, CDR2 YFSETQ. The V end was cut by 4 bases, the J end by 3 bases, with 10 bases between. The CDR3: CASSPFQDTGELFF. For the CDR3, the DNA is TGCGCCAGCAGCCCCTTTCAGGACACCGGGGAGCTGTTTTTT.